This TCR beta chain was obtained from a study of cytomegalovirus exposure and HLA in healthy donors. Details on this clone: Its antigen is not identified.

Use of 60 Vbeta and 13 Jbeta primers characterized the PCR. In the original processing: Later work found 65 million to 100 million unique TCR beta chains, with some 11 million shared. The assay was immunoSEQ multiplex PCR, and TCRdb's table has in-frame clones only and misses some. D and trimming come from the DNA, and the V and J calls and clone size come from that table. The table lists more than 130,000 clones, roughly 76% of them singletons. With V trimmed by 6 bases and J by 10 bases, 5 bases remained unmatched. Germline assignment: CDR1 MDHEN and CDR2 SYDVKM. The CDR3 spans 12 residues. General study results and limits: TCR beta V- and J-gene trimming, according to a later analysis, was linked to a missense DCLRE1C variant. Most TCR sequences were uncommon, yet certain public TCRs appeared in many donors. When the data were analyzed later, several of the most significant clusters appeared to be linked to common viral pathogens.

This receptor was identified in a man aged 18 to 29 in good health and CMV-seronegative. What was sequenced was PBMCs. The chain has TRBV28 and TRBJ2-1, with 8 positions matching TRBD1. CDR3 nucleotide sequence: TGTGCCAGCAGCGACAGGGGTTACGAGCAGTTCTTC. Its translation is CASSDRGYEQFF.